This T cell receptor beta chain was sequenced in a study of immune evolution from preneoplasia to lung adenocarcinoma. Study findings and constraints: Normal lung had the highest top T cell clone frequencies. Clonality was highest in normal lung, lower in later-stage lesions apparently.

Regarding this clone: Its specificity is unknown.

Profiling relied on immunoSEQ multiplex PCR, and the TCRdb table lists in-frame clones only, not all of them. Of 9,100 or so clones listed, around 80% are singletons. The CDR3 has 14 amino acids. This rearrangement joins TRBV21-1 to TRBJ1-2; the D segment call TRBD1 is taken from the table without a DNA check. TRBV21-1 is classified as a pseudogene. The clonotype originates from a person aged 60 to 85 with lung adenocarcinoma. The specimen was FFPE lung adenocarcinoma in situ tissue. The CDR3 reads CASSNRQGVGGYTF. In DNA, the CDR3 is TGTGCCAGCAGCAATAGACAGGGTGTCGGTGGCTACACCTTC.